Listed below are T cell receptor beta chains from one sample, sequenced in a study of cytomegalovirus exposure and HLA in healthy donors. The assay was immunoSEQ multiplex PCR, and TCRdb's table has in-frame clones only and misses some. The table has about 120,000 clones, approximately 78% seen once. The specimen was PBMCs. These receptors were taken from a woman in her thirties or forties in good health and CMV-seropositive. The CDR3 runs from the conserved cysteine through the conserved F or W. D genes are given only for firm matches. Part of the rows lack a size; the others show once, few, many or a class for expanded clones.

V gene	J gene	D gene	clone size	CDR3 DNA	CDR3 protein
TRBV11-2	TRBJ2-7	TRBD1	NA	TGTGCCAGCAGCTTAGCCGGGACAGGGGTGCCCTACGAGCAGTACTTC	CASSLAGTGVPYEQYF
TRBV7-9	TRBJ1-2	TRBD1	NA	TGTGCCAGCAGCAGGGGGTCCAGGACAGGGGACTATGGCTACACCTTC	CASSRGSRTGDYGYTF
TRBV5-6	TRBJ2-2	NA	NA	TGTGCCAGCAGCCTTTACACCGGGGAGCTGTTTTTT	CASSLYTGELFF
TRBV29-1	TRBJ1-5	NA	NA	TGCAGCTATAGTACAGGGTATAGCAATCAGCCCCAGCATTTT	CSYSTGYSNQPQHF
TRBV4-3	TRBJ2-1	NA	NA	TGCGCCAGCAGCCCTACCCCCGGAGCCACCTACAATGAGCAGTTCTTC	CASSPTPGATYNEQFF
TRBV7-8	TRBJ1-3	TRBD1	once	TGTGCCAGCAGCCCGCGGACAGGTGATGGAAACACCATATATTTT	CASSPRTGDGNTIYF
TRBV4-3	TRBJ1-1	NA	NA	TGCGCCAGCAGCCAAGTAGCCACAGGGACCGAAGCTTTCTTT	CASSQVATGTEAFF
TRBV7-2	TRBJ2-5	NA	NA	TGTGCCAGCAGCACCGACAGCGACCAAGAGACCCAGTACTTC	CASSTDSDQETQYF
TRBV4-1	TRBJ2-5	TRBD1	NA	TGCGCCAGCAGCTTCCGGGACAGCGTGCAAGAGACCCAGTACTTC	CASSFRDSVQETQYF
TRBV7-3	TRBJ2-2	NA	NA	TGTGCCAGCAGAGGAACGGGACTGAACACCGGGGAGCTGTTTTTT	CASRGTGLNTGELFF
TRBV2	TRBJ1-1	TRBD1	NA	TGTGCCAGCAGCCCAACAGGGGACACTGAAGCTTTCTTT	CASSPTGDTEAFF
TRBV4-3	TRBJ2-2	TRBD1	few	TGCGCCAGCAGCCACTTTACCGGGACAGGGGTCTCGGGGGGAGAGCTGTTTTTT	CASSHFTGTGVSGGELFF
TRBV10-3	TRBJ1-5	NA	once	TGTGCCATCAGTGAGTCTGGGAGGGACCAGCCCCAGCATTTT	CAISESGRDQPQHF
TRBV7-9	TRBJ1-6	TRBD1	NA	TGTGCCAGCAGCCGTTCCGGGACAGCGAATTCACCCCTCCACTTT	CASSRSGTANSPLHF
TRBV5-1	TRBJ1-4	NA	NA	TGCGCCACCCGACAGGAGACGAATGAAAAACTGTTTTTT	CATRQETNEKLFF
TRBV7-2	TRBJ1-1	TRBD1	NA	TGTGCCAGCAGCCTCCGGTTGGGGACAGGGGGCACTGAAGCTTTCTTT	CASSLRLGTGGTEAFF
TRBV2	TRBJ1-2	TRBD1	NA	TGTGCCAAAAGTGGAGAACAGGGGGCGTCTATGGTTGGCTACACCTTC	CAKSGEQGASMVGYTF
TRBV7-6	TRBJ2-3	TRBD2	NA	TGTGCCAGCAGGGACAGCGGGGGGGCCGTAGATACGCAGTATTTT	CASRDSGGAVDTQYF